Presented here are 28 T cell receptor beta chains from one specimen sequenced in a study of CD8 T cells in Susac syndrome. It was with random hexamers that 0.5 to 1 ug RNA was reverse transcribed. MiXCR, run by TCRdb on the immunoSEQ multiplex PCR reads, gives a single entry per CDR3 protein. The sample carries more than 250,000 distinct CDR3 sequences, under 95% recorded once. The specimen was CD4+ T cells from PBMCs. These receptors were collected from a human donor with multiple sclerosis.

This clonotype was found once. This rearrangement joins TRBV5-6 to TRBJ2-1; 8 positions agree with TRBD2. The V and J ends lost 5 bases and 7 bases, in that order; junction bases with no gene match: 11. This CDR3 comprises 15 residues. Per the germline V gene, CDR1 is SGHDT and CDR2 is YYEEEE. The CDR3 protein is CASRAVAGMGNEQFF. The CDR3 DNA is TGTGCCAGCAGAGCAGTAGCGGGAATGGGGAATGAGCAGTTCTTC.

This clonotype occurred once. V is TRBV5-6 and J is TRBJ1-1; perhaps TRBD1 as D (5 bases). This CDR3 is built from 14 residues. Germline-derived CDR1 and CDR2 are SGHDT and YYEEEE. V was trimmed by 0 bases and J by 1 base, leaving 7 bases between them. CDR3 sequence: CASSLGQTNTEAFF. In DNA, the CDR3 is TGTGCCAGCAGCTTGGGACAGACGAACACTGAAGCTTTCTTT.

V usage is TRBV20-1 and J usage is TRBJ2-5, with TRBD2 matching 10 bases. Germline-derived CDR1 and CDR2 are DFQATT and SNEGSKA (reference sequence). This CDR3 has 13 amino acids. Trimming at V came to 6 bases and at J to 2 bases, leaving 3 bases not matched to a gene. DNA for the CDR3: TGCAGTGCCGGGACTAGCGTACAAGAGACCCAGTACTTC. This gives the protein CSAGTSVQETQYF.

This chain joins TRBV7-2 and TRBJ2-7; D remains ambiguous. This CDR3 comprises 14 residues. V gave up 0 bases and J gave up 0 bases, with 6 bases separating them. In germline, CDR1 is SGHTA, CDR2 FQGNSA. The CDR3 protein is CASSLAMSSYEQYF. The CDR3 DNA reads TGTGCCAGCAGCTTAGCTATGAGCTCCTACGAGCAGTACTTC.

This clonotype was observed a handful of times. The chain links TRBV11-3 to TRBJ2-2; D is ambiguous. The V end was cut by 3 bases, the J end by 5 bases, with 7 bases between. CDR1 and CDR2 (germline): SGHNT, YENEEA. The CDR3 loop spans 13 amino acids. The CDR3 loop is CASSFTTTGELFF. CDR3 DNA: TGTGCCAGCAGCTTTACTACGACCGGGGAGCTGTTTTTT. The entire variable domain, with the rest obtained from reference TRBV11-3 and TRBJ2-2, is as follows: EAGVVQSPRYKIIEKKQPVAFWCNPISGHNTLYWYLQNLGQGPELLIRYENEEAVDDSQLPKDRFSAERLKGVDSTLKIQPAELGDSAVYLCASSFTTTGELFFGEGSRLTVL.

The CDR3 spells CASSLRQGLWYGYTF. The CDR3 DNA follows: TGTGCCAGCAGCTTACGCCAGGGTTTATGGTATGGCTACACCTTC. The chain employs TRBV7-2 and TRBJ1-2; D may be TRBD1 (5 bases). V gave up 2 bases and J gave up 5 bases, with 15 bases separating them. This CDR3 contains 15 residues. Germline V gene sequence: CDR1 SGHTA, CDR2 FQGNSA.

The chain couples TRBV5-1 to TRBJ1-1; D not resolved. The CDR3 length is 15 residues. Germline CDR1 reads SGHRS; CDR2 reads YFSETQ. The V gene lost 4 bases and the J gene lost 0 bases, with 13 bases spanning the gap. The CDR3 reads CASSPLFGMNTEAFF. The CDR3, as DNA: TGCGCCAGCAGCCCGCTTTTTGGCATGAACACTGAAGCTTTCTTT.

J is TRBJ1-1 and V is TRBV2; D call uncertain. CDR1 is SNHLY, CDR2 FYNNEI, per germline. With 3 bases removed from V and 4 bases from J, the gap between germline ends came to 15 bases. The CDR3 totals 15 residues. The CDR3 DNA sequence: TGTGCCAGCAGTGAGTTAAGTGCTATGGCCACTGAAGCTTTCTTT. Amino acids: CASSELSAMATEAFF.

The chain joins TRBV9 to TRBJ2-1; maybe TRBD2 (6 bases). The CDR3 sequence is 18 residues long. Germline V CDR1 and CDR2: SGDLS, YYNGEE. Trimming took off 7 bases at V and 5 bases at J, with 28 bases between the two ends. This chain's CDR3 is CASAPGGRRSGINNEQFF. The CDR3 coding sequence is TGTGCCAGCGCGCCCGGGGGTAGGAGATCGGGGATAAACAATGAGCAGTTCTTC.

V gene TRBV7-8 combines with J gene TRBJ2-6; 8 bases map to TRBD2. The CDR3 covers 17 residues. Germline values: CDR1 SGHVS, CDR2 FQNEAQ. V dropped 1 base and J dropped 1; count of bases not matched to a gene: 3. The CDR3: CASSLGASGSGANVLTF. DNA for the CDR3: TGTGCCAGCAGCTTAGGTGCTAGCGGGTCTGGGGCCAACGTCCTGACTTTC.

The V and J genes are TRBV2 and TRBJ2-5, with D tentatively TRBD2 (6 bases). Germline CDR1 is SNHLY and CDR2 is FYNNEI. Between the trimmed V and J ends, which lost 7 bases and 3 bases, there was a span of 15 bases. This CDR3 comprises 14 residues. CDR3 protein: CASTLSGVKETQYF. Here the CDR3 DNA reads TGTGCCAGCACCCTCTCGGGAGTAAAAGAGACCCAGTACTTC.

This clonotype was seen just once. This chain connects TRBV12-3 or TRBV12-4 to TRBJ2-5; D remains ambiguous. CDR3 length equals 13 residues. The V and J ends lost 7 bases and 2 bases respectively, with 11 bases between them. The CDR3 nucleotides read TGTGCCAGCACCTCAAACAGACAAGAGACCCAGTACTTC. Its protein product is CASTSNRQETQYF.

The genes are TRBV30 and TRBJ1-1; D remains ambiguous. The V gene's germline CDR1 is GTSNPN and CDR2 SVGIG (reference sequence). The CDR3 is 12 residues long. Between the trimmed V and J ends, which lost 4 bases and 5 bases, there was a span of 11 bases. CDR3 nucleotide sequence: TGTGCCTGGATGGGCGTGGGGACTGAAGCTTTCTTT. Translation: CAWMGVGTEAFF.

V usage is TRBV7-8 and J usage is TRBJ1-2; D call uncertain. V lost 1 base and J 13 bases, leaving 13 bases between the germline ends. CDR1 is SGHVS, CDR2 FQNEAQ, per germline. This CDR3 comprises 12 residues. The CDR3 region has the DNA TGTGCCAGCAGCTTAGAGCGGGAGATGGCCACCTTC. Amino acids: CASSLEREMATF.

The rearrangement uses TRBV7-2 and TRBJ2-2; tentatively, D is TRBD2 (5 bases). This CDR3 has 16 residues. Germline V lookup: CDR1 SGHTA, CDR2 FQGNSA. The V gene lost 0 bases and the J gene lost 1 base, with 9 bases spanning the gap. The CDR3 is CASSLAGGKNTGELFF. The CDR3 DNA sequence: TGTGCCAGCAGCTTAGCTGGAGGAAAGAACACCGGGGAGCTGTTTTTT.

This rearrangement joins TRBV7-3 to TRBJ2-5, with 12 bases lining up with TRBD2. V dropped 5 bases and J dropped 2; count of bases not matched to a gene: 6. The germline gives CDR1 SGHTA, CDR2 FQGTGA. The CDR3 is 16 residues long. CDR3 in amino acids: CASSRGLAGNQETQYF. In nucleotides, the CDR3 is TGTGCCAGCAGCCGAGGACTAGCGGGGAATCAAGAGACCCAGTACTTC.

This clonotype has just one count. V and J are TRBV24-1 and TRBJ1-2; D call uncertain. V was clipped by 0 bases and J by 0 bases, with 7 bases between them. The CDR3 has 15 amino acids. Germline CDR1 is KGHDR and CDR2 is SFDVKD. The CDR3 nucleotides read TGTGCCACCAGTGATTTGTCTACCGCTAACTATGGCTACACCTTC. Protein sequence: CATSDLSTANYGYTF.

This chain uses TRBV29-1 with TRBJ2-7; D is perhaps TRBD1 or TRBD2 (5 bases each). V was trimmed by 5 bases and J by 5 bases, leaving 16 bases between them. Germline V gene lookup returns CDR1 SQVTM and CDR2 ANQGSEA. The CDR3 totals 13 residues. Written as DNA, the CDR3 is TGCAGCGTTCCGGGACGCGGTTGGAACGAGCAGTACTTC. Amino acid sequence: CSVPGRGWNEQYF.

The chain has TRBV6-5 and TRBJ1-1, with D possibly TRBD1 on 5 matching bases. The germline V gene encodes CDR1 MNHEY and CDR2 SVGAGI. V lost 2 bases, J lost 5 bases, and 9 bases lay in between. There are 13 residues in the CDR3. CDR3 in amino acids: CASSYTRGTEAFF. The DNA of the CDR3 is TGTGCCAGCAGTTACACGAGGGGTACTGAAGCTTTCTTT.

The J gene is TRBJ1-1, the V gene TRBV7-9; D gene uncertain. Germline lookup yields CDR1 SEHNR and CDR2 FQNEAQ (reference sequence). V dropped 3 bases and J dropped 3 bases, with 5 bases sitting between them. The CDR3 is made up of 12 amino acids. CDR3 in amino acids: CASSLSDTEAFF. DNA for the CDR3: TGTGCCAGCAGCTTGTCGGACACTGAAGCTTTCTTT.

The rearrangement links TRBV6-6 to TRBJ1-5; D call uncertain. CDR1 is MNHNY and CDR2 is SVGAGI in the germline V gene (reference sequence). This CDR3 region has 13 residues. V was pared by 2 bases and J by 6 bases, with 8 bases between. CDR3 bases: TGTGCCAGCAGTTACGGGGAGGGTCAGCCCCAGCATTTT. It yields the protein CASSYGEGQPQHF.

This chain uses TRBV24-1 with TRBJ2-1, with 13 bases aligning to TRBD2. Germline V CDR1 and CDR2: KGHDR, SFDVKD. V shed 5 bases and J 5 bases; nucleotides not matched to a gene: 8. The CDR3 runs to 17 residues. The CDR3 region has the DNA TGTGCCACCAGTGGCCTGACTAGCGGGGGGCCAGACAATGAGCAGTTCTTC. As protein: CATSGLTSGGPDNEQFF.

The chain carries TRBV12-3 or TRBV12-4 and TRBJ2-1; 9 bases are a match to TRBD2. Losses at the gene ends were 1 base for V and 2 bases for J; bases not matched to a gene: 6. The CDR3 length is 17 residues. DNA of the CDR3: TGTGCCAGCAGTTTAGAGGGTAGCGGGGGAACCTACAATGAGCAGTTCTTC. Translating it yields CASSLEGSGGTYNEQFF.

This chain joins TRBV7-2 and TRBJ1-1; D is uncertain. The ends were cut back, 5 bases at V and 0 bases at J, with 7 bases in the middle. Germline V gene lookup returns CDR1 SGHTA and CDR2 FQGNSA. The CDR3 spans 13 residues. The CDR3 coding sequence is TGTGCCAGCAGCAACTACGTGAACACTGAAGCTTTCTTT. This gives the protein CASSNYVNTEAFF.

This sequence joins TRBV19 and TRBJ2-7; D uncertain. Trimming took off 7 bases at V and 1 base at J, with 11 bases between the two ends. CDR1 and CDR2 from the germline V gene are LNHDA and SQIVND (reference sequence). This CDR3 contains 13 residues. The CDR3 DNA reads as TGTGCCAGTACCCCGGTCAGGTCCTACGAGCAGTACTTC. This translates into CASTPVRSYEQYF. Variable domain in full (rest from reference TRBV19 and TRBJ2-7): DGGITQSPKYLFRKEGQNVTLSCEQNLNHDAMYWYRQDPGQGLRLIYYSQIVNDFQKGDIAEGYSVSREKKESFPLTVTSAQKNPTAFYLCASTPVRSYEQYFGPGTRLTVT.

The chain is built from TRBV7-3 and TRBJ2-1, with 13 bases lining up with TRBD2. The germline gives CDR1 SGHTA, CDR2 FQGTGA. The junction had 10 bases not matched to a gene; V was cut back by 1 base and J by 10 bases. The CDR3 is 17 amino acids. The CDR3 spells CASSLMGRTSGSGEQFF. CDR3 DNA sequence: TGTGCCAGCAGCTTAATGGGTCGGACTAGCGGGAGCGGGGAGCAGTTCTTC.

The J gene is TRBJ2-1, the V gene TRBV7-9; perhaps TRBD2 as D (5 bases). Trimming stripped 5 bases from V and 4 bases from J, with 18 bases between. The CDR3 runs 16 residues. CDR1 is SEHNR, CDR2 FQNEAQ, per germline (reference sequence). The CDR3 DNA is TGTGCCAGCAGCCCCCTCCCTCTGAGCGGTTACAATGAGCAGTTCTTC. This gives the protein CASSPLPLSGYNEQFF. Drawing the rest from reference TRBV7-9 and TRBJ2-1, the complete variable domain is DTGVSQNPRHKITKRGQNVTFRCDPISEHNRLYWYRQTLGQGPEFLTYFQNEAQLEKSRLLSDRFSAERPKGSFSTLEIQRTEQGDSAMYLCASSPLPLSGYNEQFFGPGTRLTVL.

The CDR3 region is CASSFLQGREKAFF. The CDR3, as DNA: TGTGCCAGCAGTTTTTTACAGGGGAGGGAAAAAGCTTTCTTT. The V call is TRBV28, the J call TRBJ1-1; 7 bases map to TRBD1. The ends lost 3 bases at V and 9 bases at J; junction bases unmatched: 10. Germline V gene lookup returns CDR1 MDHEN and CDR2 SYDVKM. The CDR3 sequence is 14 residues long.